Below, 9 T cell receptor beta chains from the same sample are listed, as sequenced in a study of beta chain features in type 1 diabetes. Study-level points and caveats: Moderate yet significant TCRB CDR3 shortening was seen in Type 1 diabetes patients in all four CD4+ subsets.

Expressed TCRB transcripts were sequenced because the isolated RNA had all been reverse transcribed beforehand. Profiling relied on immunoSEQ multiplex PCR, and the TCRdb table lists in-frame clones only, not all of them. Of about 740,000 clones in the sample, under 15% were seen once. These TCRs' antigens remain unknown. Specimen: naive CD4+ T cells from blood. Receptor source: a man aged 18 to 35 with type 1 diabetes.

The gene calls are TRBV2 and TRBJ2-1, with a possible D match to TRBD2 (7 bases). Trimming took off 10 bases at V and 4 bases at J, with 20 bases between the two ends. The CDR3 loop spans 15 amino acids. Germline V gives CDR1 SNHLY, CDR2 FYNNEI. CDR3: CATRPTGGPYNEQFF. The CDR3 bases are TGTGCCACGCGCCCTACGGGGGGCCCGTACAATGAGCAGTTCTTC.

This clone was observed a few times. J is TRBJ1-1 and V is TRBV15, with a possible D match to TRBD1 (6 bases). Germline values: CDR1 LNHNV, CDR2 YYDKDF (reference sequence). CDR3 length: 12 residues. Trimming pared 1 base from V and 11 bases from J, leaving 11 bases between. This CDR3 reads CATSRAGGAAFF. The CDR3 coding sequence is TGTGCCACCAGCAGAGCTGGGGGGGCGGCTTTCTTT.

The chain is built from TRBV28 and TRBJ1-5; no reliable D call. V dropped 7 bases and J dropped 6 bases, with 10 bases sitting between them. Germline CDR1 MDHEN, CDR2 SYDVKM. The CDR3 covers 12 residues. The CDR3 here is CASIQGGQPQHF. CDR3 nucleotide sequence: TGTGCCAGCATCCAAGGTGGTCAGCCCCAGCATTTT.

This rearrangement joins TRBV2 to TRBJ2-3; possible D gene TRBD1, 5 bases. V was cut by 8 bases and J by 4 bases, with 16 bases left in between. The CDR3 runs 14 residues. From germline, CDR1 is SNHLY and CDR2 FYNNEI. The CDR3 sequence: CASPKAGIPDTQYF. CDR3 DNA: TGTGCCAGCCCAAAGGCAGGGATCCCAGATACGCAGTATTTT. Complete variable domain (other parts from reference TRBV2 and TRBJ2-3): EPEVTQTPSHQVTQMGQEVILRCVPISNHLYFYWYRQILGQKVEFLVSFYNNEISEKSEIFDDQFSVERPDGSNFTLKIRSTKLEDSAMYFCASPKAGIPDTQYFGPGTRLTVL.

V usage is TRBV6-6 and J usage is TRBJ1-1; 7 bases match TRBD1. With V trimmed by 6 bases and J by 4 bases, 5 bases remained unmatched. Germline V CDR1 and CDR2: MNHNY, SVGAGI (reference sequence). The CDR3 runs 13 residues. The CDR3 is CASRNGQATEAFF. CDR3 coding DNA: TGTGCCAGCAGAAACGGACAGGCCACTGAAGCTTTCTTT.

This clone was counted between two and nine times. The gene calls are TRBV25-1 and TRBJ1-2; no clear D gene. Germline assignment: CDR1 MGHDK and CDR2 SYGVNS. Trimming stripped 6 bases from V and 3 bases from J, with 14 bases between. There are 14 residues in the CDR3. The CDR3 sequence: CASSHSPLDYGYTF. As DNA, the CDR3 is TGTGCCAGCAGCCACAGTCCCTTGGACTATGGCTACACCTTC.

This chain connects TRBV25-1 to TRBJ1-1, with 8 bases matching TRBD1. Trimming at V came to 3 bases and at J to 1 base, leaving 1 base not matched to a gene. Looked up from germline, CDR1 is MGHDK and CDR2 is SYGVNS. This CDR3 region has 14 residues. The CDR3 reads CASSDGQGNTEAFF. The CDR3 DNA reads TGTGCCAGCAGTGACGGACAGGGGAACACTGAAGCTTTCTTT.

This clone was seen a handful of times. CDR3: CASTLLGQGRGYTF. The DNA for the CDR3 is TGTGCCAGCACCCTGTTGGGACAGGGTAGGGGCTACACCTTC. This sequence joins TRBV28 and TRBJ1-2, with TRBD1 matching 9 bases. The CDR3 contains 14 residues. V dropped 7 bases and J dropped 8; count of bases not matched to a gene: 11. Germline V gene lookup returns CDR1 MDHEN and CDR2 SYDVKM.

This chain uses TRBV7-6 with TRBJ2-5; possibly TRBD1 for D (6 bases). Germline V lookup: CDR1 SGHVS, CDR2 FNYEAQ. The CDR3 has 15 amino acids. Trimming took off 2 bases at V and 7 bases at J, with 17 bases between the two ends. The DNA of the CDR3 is TGTGCCAGCAGCTTACAGGGGACGCCGGGCGTGACCCAGTACTTC. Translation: CASSLQGTPGVTQYF.